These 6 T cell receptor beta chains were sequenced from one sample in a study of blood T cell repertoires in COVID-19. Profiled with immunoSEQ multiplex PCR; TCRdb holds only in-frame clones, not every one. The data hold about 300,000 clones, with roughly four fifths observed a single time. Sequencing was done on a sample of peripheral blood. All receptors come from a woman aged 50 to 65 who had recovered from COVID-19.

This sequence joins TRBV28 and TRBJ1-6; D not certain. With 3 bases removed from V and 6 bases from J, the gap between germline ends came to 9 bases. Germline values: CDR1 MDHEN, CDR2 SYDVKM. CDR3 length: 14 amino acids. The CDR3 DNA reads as TGTGCCAGCAGTTTCCGCTACCGTAATTCACCCCTCCACTTT. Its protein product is CASSFRYRNSPLHF.

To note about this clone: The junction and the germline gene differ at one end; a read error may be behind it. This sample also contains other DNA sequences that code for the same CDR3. This CDR3 reads CASSPDREEQYF. CDR3 DNA sequence: TGTGCCAGCAGCCCAGACAGGGAAGAGCAATACTTC. The gene calls are TRBV7-8 and TRBJ2-7; 7 nucleotides line up with TRBD1. The germline gives CDR1 SGHVS, CDR2 FQNEAQ. This CDR3 spans 12 amino acids.

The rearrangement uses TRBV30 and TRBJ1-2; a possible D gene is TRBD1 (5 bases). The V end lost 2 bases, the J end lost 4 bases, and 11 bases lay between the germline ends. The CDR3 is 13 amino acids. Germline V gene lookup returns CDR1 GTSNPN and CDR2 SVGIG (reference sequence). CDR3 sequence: CAWSTRGGYGYTF. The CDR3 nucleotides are TGTGCCTGGAGTACCCGCGGGGGCTATGGCTACACCTTC. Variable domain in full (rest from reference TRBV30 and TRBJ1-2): SQTIHQWPATLVQPVGSPLSLECTVEGTSNPNLYWYRQAAGRGLQLLFYSVGIGQISSEVPQNLSASRPQDRQFILSSKKLLLSDSGFYLCAWSTRGGYGYTFGSGTRLTVV.

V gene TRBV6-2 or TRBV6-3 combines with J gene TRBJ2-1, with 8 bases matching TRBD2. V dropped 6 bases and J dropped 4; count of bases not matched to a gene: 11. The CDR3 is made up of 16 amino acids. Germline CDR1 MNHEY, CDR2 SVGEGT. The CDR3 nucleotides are TGTGCCAGCAGCATACACGGGGGGGCGGGTTACAATGAGCAGTTCTTC. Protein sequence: CASSIHGGAGYNEQFF.

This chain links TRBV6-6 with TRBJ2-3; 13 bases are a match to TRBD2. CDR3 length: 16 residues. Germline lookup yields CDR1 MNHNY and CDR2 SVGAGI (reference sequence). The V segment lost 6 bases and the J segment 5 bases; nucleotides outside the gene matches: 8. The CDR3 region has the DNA TGTGCCAGCAGGCCACTAGCGGGAGGGCCTGAAGATACGCAGTATTTT. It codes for CASRPLAGGPEDTQYF.

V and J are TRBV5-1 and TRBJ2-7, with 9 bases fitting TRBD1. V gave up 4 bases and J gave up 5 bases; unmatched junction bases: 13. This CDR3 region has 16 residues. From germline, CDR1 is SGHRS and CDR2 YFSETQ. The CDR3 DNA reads TGCGCCAGCAGCGTTCAACAGGGGGCGTTTGGCCACGAGCAGTACTTC. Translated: CASSVQQGAFGHEQYF. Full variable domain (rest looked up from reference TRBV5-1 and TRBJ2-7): KAGVTQTPRYLIKTRGQQVTLSCSPISGHRSVSWYQQTPGQGLQFLFEYFSETQRNKGNFPGRFSGRQFSNSRSEMNVSTLELGDSALYLCASSVQQGAFGHEQYFGPGTRLTVT.